This T cell receptor beta chain was retrieved from a study of blood T cells in healthy people across ages. With a J-beta primer mix and a sample-barcoded 5' primer, a second PCR ran about 7 to 12 cycles. TCRdb re-called the 5' RACE reads with MiXCR, one entry per CDR3 protein. The sample records about 780,000 distinct CDR3 sequences, roughly 46% being singletons. Unmatched junction bases numbered 12, after V lost 7 bases and J lost 4 bases. The germline CDR1 and CDR2 sequences are MNHNY and SVGAGI (reference sequence). The CDR3 has 16 residues. The chain combines TRBV6-6 with TRBJ1-5; 8 nucleotides agree with TRBD1. The source of this sequence is a man at least 80 years old in good health. The sample taken for sequencing was blood. CDR3 DNA: TGTGCCAGCACCTTACTAGGGACAGGTGATAATCAGCCCCAGCATTTT. Its protein product is CASTLLGTGDNQPQHF.